Listed below are T cell receptor beta chains from one sample, sequenced in a study of healthy donors' naive CD4 and CD8 T cells. MiXCR, applied by TCRdb to the reads, yields one record per CDR3 protein. The sample lists some 190,000 distinct CDR3 sequences, about 74% occurring once. Sequenced input: naive CD4+ and CD8+ T cells sorted from blood, pooled from several donors. These receptors were taken from a pool of human donors in good health; the sample pools cells from several healthy donors. The CDR3 runs from the conserved cysteine through the conserved F or W. The D gene is left open where the match is weak. The size entry is marked missing in some rows and otherwise reads once, few, many or a size class.

>TRBV10-3|.|TRBJ1-6|.
CAISDPTVGNSPLHF
TGTGCCATCAGTGACCCGACGGTGGGCAATTCACCCCTCCACTTT
>TRBV6-5|few|TRBJ1-2|TRBD1
CASTTTGGPYGYTF
TGTGCCAGCACCACGACAGGGGGCCCCTATGGCTACACCTTC
>TRBV18|.|TRBJ1-5|.
CASSLDSRNQPQHF
TGTGCCAGCTCCCTGGACAGCCGCAATCAGCCCCAGCATTTT
>TRBV6-2/TRBV6-3|.|TRBJ2-1|.
CASSFLRVDEQFF
TGTGCCAGCAGTTTCCTCCGGGTTGATGAGCAGTTCTTC
>TRBV10-1|.|TRBJ2-5|.
CASSVDGETQYF
TGCGCCAGCAGTGTGGACGGAGAGACCCAGTACTTC
>TRBV29-1|.|TRBJ2-5|TRBD1
CSGGGQSKTQYF
TGCAGCGGTGGGGGACAGAGTAAGACCCAGTACTTC
>TRBV6-5|.|TRBJ1-3|TRBD1
CASSPGTASGNTIYF
TGTGCCAGCAGTCCCGGGACAGCTTCTGGAAACACCATATATTTT
>TRBV27|once|TRBJ2-2|TRBD2
CASSFPAAGGPGELFF
TGTGCCAGCAGTTTCCCCGCAGCGGGAGGGCCCGGGGAGCTGTTTTTT
>TRBV19|.|TRBJ2-1|.
CASSIRANEQFF
TGTGCCAGTAGTATAAGGGCCAATGAGCAGTTCTTC
>TRBV19|.|TRBJ2-5|.
CASTSGEETQYF
TGTGCCAGTACCTCGGGAGAAGAGACCCAGTACTTC
>TRBV13|.|TRBJ1-1|.
CASSLRRSTEAFF
TGTGCCAGCAGCTTACGACGGTCGACTGAAGCTTTCTTT
>TRBV20-1|.|TRBJ1-2|TRBD1
CSATDRAPGYTF
TGCAGTGCTACGGACAGGGCCCCTGGCTACACCTTC
>TRBV30|.|TRBJ2-7|.
CAWSVRSAEQYF
TGTGCCTGGAGTGTACGTAGCGCCGAGCAGTACTTC
>TRBV29-1|few|TRBJ2-1|TRBD2
CSVVAGGYNEQFF
TGCAGCGTTGTAGCGGGGGGATACAATGAGCAGTTCTTC
>TRBV29-1|once|TRBJ2-3|TRBD1
CSVDTGPGQGTDTQYF
TGCAGCGTGGACACTGGACCGGGACAGGGAACAGATACGCAGTATTTT
>TRBV5-1|.|TRBJ2-1|TRBD1
CASSLSPGTGSNEQFF
TGCGCCAGCAGCTTGTCCCCGGGGACAGGGTCCAATGAGCAGTTCTTC
>TRBV28|few|TRBJ1-5|.
CASTHDQVSNQPQHF
TGTGCCAGCACCCACGACCAGGTTAGCAATCAGCCCCAGCATTTT
>TRBV30|few|TRBJ1-1|.
CAWRKPGAPGAFF
TGTGCCTGGAGAAAACCGGGAGCGCCTGGAGCTTTCTTT
>TRBV12-3/TRBV12-4|.|TRBJ1-6|.
CASSLRNSSPLHF
TGTGCCAGCAGTTTAAGGAATTCTTCACCCCTCCACTTT
>TRBV5-4|many|TRBJ2-3|TRBD1
CASSSPDREDTQYF
TGTGCCAGCAGCTCCCCGGACAGGGAAGATACGCAGTATTTT
>TRBV11-3|.|TRBJ2-1|.
CASSLRSLALSNEQFF
TGTGCCAGCAGCTTAAGATCGTTGGCCCTTAGCAATGAGCAGTTCTTC
>TRBV27|.|TRBJ2-1|.
CASSLPLGNEQFF
TGTGCCAGCAGTCTCCCCTTAGGCAATGAGCAGTTCTTC
>TRBV14|few|TRBJ2-2|TRBD2
CASSSGTSTGELFF
TGTGCCAGCAGCTCCGGGACTAGCACCGGGGAGCTGTTTTTT
>TRBV5-4|once|TRBJ2-7|TRBD1
CASSPTGADEQYF
TGCGCCAGCAGCCCGACAGGGGCGGACGAGCAGTACTTC
>TRBV5-5|.|TRBJ2-6|.
CASSLAGAGANVLTF
TGTGCCAGCAGCTTGGCGGGCGCTGGGGCCAACGTCCTGACTTTC
>TRBV29-1|.|TRBJ2-5|TRBD2
CSAPGLAGGYRETQYF
TGCAGCGCTCCGGGACTAGCGGGAGGGTATCGAGAGACCCAGTACTTC
>TRBV29-1|.|TRBJ2-7|.
CSVDLGLSGAYEQYF
TGCAGCGTTGATTTAGGACTATCGGGGGCCTACGAGCAGTACTTC
>TRBV27|.|TRBJ2-1|TRBD2
CASSSSGRAFEQFF
TGTGCCAGCAGTTCTAGCGGGAGGGCCTTTGAGCAGTTCTTC
>TRBV29-1|.|TRBJ1-2|.
CSVNREDYGYTF
TGCAGCGTTAACAGAGAGGACTATGGCTACACCTTC